This TCR beta chain is from a study of cytomegalovirus exposure and HLA in healthy donors (dated by TCRdb to about 2017). In the study overall: According to an earlier analysis of 450 to 650 of the donors, about 180 million T cells yielded roughly 100 million unique TCR beta sequences and roughly 280 Gb of sequence data. Rather than using new phenotypic data, the later analysis identified candidate immune exposures from TCR beta sequences and from how often those sequences occurred across donors. In a later analysis, previously published TCR beta repertoires from about 670 donors were re-analyzed and high-resolution HLA genotyping was added so that TCR occurrence patterns could be studied. Donor age, sex, ethnicity and CMV serostatus were collected together with the repertoire data. Both class I and class II loci were covered by HLA typing, at four-digit resolution. Roughly 300 gigabases of sequencing data and 70 million to 100 million unique TCR sequences made up an early release that covered 640 HLA-typed donors. The study was designed to test whether signatures of past pathogen exposure could be identified by cataloging public T cell receptors. In addition to the first cohort of around 670 subjects, a separate validation cohort of 120 different subjects was used. Genome-wide SNP genotypes for about 65% of the 666 donors were used in a later genetic analysis, which treated that subset as a discovery cohort. The study profiled the T cell repertoires of 550 to 700 subjects by immunosequencing and related them to cytomegalovirus serostatus. On average, roughly 250,000 unique TCR beta nucleotide sequences were sequenced per donor among several hundred genotyped donors of the cohort, with roughly 20% of those sequences being non-productive. The number of typed donors differed by locus: roughly 629-640 for A, B, C, DRB1 and DQB1; some 500 for DQA1; 606 for DPA1; and about 470 for DPB1. An earlier analysis of 500 to 650 of the donors applied high-throughput TCR beta sequencing to assess whether each TCR beta V gene segment acted as functional or pseudogenic. Of the roughly 410 genotyped donors, 81% were placed in the genetic ancestry cluster associated with self-reported Caucasian donors. To predict cytomegalovirus infection status, the study brought together high-throughput TCR immunosequencing, statistical association of individual TCRs with disease status, and machine learning. Four or five DR-DQ haplotypes were treated as single units for association and clustering because of strong linkage in the cohort. All discovery cohort repertoires had been generated using a single sequencing platform.

Overall study outcomes, separate from this receptor: According to a later analysis, TCR association rates differed among HLA loci, with DRB1 alleles showing the most associated TCRs and HLA-C alleles showing the fewest. Strong co-occurrence of HLA alleles, especially DR and DQ, made assigning TCR associations to individual alleles difficult. According to a later analysis, parvovirus B19, influenza, CMV and Epstein-Barr virus appeared linked to several top co-occurrence clusters. Some IMGT-functional V segments, including TRBV6-2 and TRBV6-3, could not be distinguished by the 87-base-pair reads and were therefore excluded. Correlated functional status among segregating V segments might reflect linkage disequilibrium, but an unknown experimental factor could not be ruled out. A further reported finding was that TCR beta sequences accurately predicted the HLA-A and HLA-B alleles for most subjects in the first cohort. The earlier analysis of approximately 540 of the donors excluded roughly 16 rarely observed V segments, including chromosome 9 orphons, because counts were too low. A later analysis found that most CMV-associated TCR beta chains appeared HLA-restricted, with HLA associations seemingly driven largely by CMV exposure. Because HLA typing was missing for some donors at each locus, association tests included only the typed subset. CMV serostatus was the only immune exposure information available for the cohort. The classifier was reported to diagnose cytomegalovirus status with high specificity and sensitivity in both the original and validation cohorts. An earlier analysis of approximately 600 of the donors showed that most TCR beta V segments appeared in productive rearrangements either about 90% or about 30% of the time, which broadly matched IMGT annotations. A later genetic analysis reported fewer N-insertions in productive TCRs among donors in an Asian-associated ancestry cluster than the roughly 650-donor mean. In the study, about 150 TCR beta chains were listed as associated with cytomegalovirus. The cohort was sequenced for TCR beta chains only, and without alpha or paired-chain data the features that could be detected were limited. The authors suggested that the approach could potentially be generalized to other disease states and immunological phenotypes. A later analysis found that HLA-associated TCR beta chains were more clonally expanded and had lower generation probabilities than equally common non-associated chains. Sequencing depth was assumed to be roughly uniform across donors in the presence/absence analyses, though that assumption may not hold. A later analysis associated about 16,000 TCR beta sequences with specific HLA alleles at a false discovery rate of 0.05. Three of the identified cytomegalovirus-associated TCR beta chains were confirmed in vitro to be specific for cytomegalovirus antigens. In a later genetic analysis, a missense DCLRE1C variant was associated with V-gene and J-gene trimming of TCR beta chains, and the association was replicated in an independent cohort. Across donors, most TCR sequences were observed very rarely, whereas some public TCRs were present in many individuals. The sequencing pipeline was judged likely to have produced a cluster of highly shared sequence variants as a technical artifact.

Library creation used the immunoSEQ multiplex PCR assay. A mixture of 60 forward primers for TCR Vbeta segments and 13 reverse primers for TCR Jbeta segments was used in the multiplex PCR. A multiplex PCR assay on genomic DNA amplified the CDR3 region of rearranged TCR beta genes. The amplified TCR beta libraries were sequenced on the Illumina HiSeq System as 87-base-pair reads. Turning to the authors' computational methods: In a later analysis, some 80 million unique TCR beta chains were counted across the roughly 670 repertoires, and roughly 11 million of these chains were shared by at least two donors. A nearest-neighbor algorithm error-corrected the raw reads and collapsed the reads into unique sequences, merging closely related sequences to remove PCR and sequencing errors. V, D and J gene segments were assigned by aligning CDR3 sequences to IMGT reference sequences. Each retained sequence needed at least a six-nucleotide match to both a V gene segment and a J gene segment. Rearrangements were called productive when the CDR3 lacked stop codons and stayed in frame with V and J; all others were non-productive. Following IMGT convention, CDR3 was defined as the stretch from the second conserved V-encoded cysteine to the conserved J-encoded phenylalanine. In an earlier analysis of 587 of the donors, sequences lacking an unambiguous match to a single V gene segment were excluded. In an earlier analysis of 587 of the donors, V segments were called functional above 56.7% productive rearrangements and were called segregating when the between-donor standard deviation exceeded 5%. A statistical classification framework was developed to diagnose cytomegalovirus status using the catalog of TCR beta chain sequences. V and J gene assignment, in a later analysis, came from comparing TCR nucleotide sequences with IMGT/GENE-DB human TR gene sequences. A later analysis assigned CDR3 sequences and most-parsimonious VDJ recombination scenarios with the TCRdist pipeline. In a later analysis, every TCR beta chain was defined by the combination of its CDR3 amino acid sequence and its V-gene family, and reads without a unique V-gene family were dropped. A later analysis removed 500 to 600 highly shared, low-generation-probability nucleotide sequences to deal with suspected cross-contamination and a sequencing artifact. A later analysis calculated a clonal expansion index for each public chain from normalized within-repertoire ranks of inferred template counts. A later analysis computed generation probabilities with a VDJ recombination model fitted to out-of-frame rearrangements, and checked the results against IGoR. Hypergeometric tests were used in a later analysis to score TCR-TCR, TCR-HLA and TCR-CMV co-occurrence, with a repertoire-size bias correction applied to the TCR pairs. A later analysis estimated false discovery rates by permuting HLA or CMV assignments 20 times. In a later analysis, co-occurring TCRs were grouped using DBSCAN, with TCRdist sequence similarity added in when clustering inside HLA-allele-positive subsets. For co-occurrence clustering, repertoires with fewer than 30,000 or more than 120,000 public chains were excluded, along with roughly 5 repertoires with anomalous nucleotide sharing. As stored in TCRdb, this immuneACCESS dataset retains in-frame rearrangements with V and J assigned. A fraction of the clones does not appear; measured against another copy, unresolved V genes explain less than half of the discrepancy, and the remainder lacks a known reason. The V and J calls and clone size are taken from that table; D and trimming were inferred from the DNA. This sample lists about 130,000 clones; roughly 82% were detected once. Together, the top ten hold 4% to 5% of the sample.

Deletion took 5 bases off V and 0 bases off J, with a span of 11 bases between the germline ends. Its CDR3 holds 14 amino acids, cysteine through phenylalanine. The entry retains the CDR3 DNA only, 42 bases that are in frame from base 1. The germline V gene (reference sequence) provides CDR1 LNHDA and CDR2 SQIVND. The cohort comprised 710 or so healthy bone marrow donors. All cohort members were sampled while nominally healthy, although unrecorded immune exposures were likely present. The donor was CMV seropositive and was included in the group of 250 to 300 seropositive cohort members. Each donor provided a peripheral blood sample, and peripheral blood mononuclear cells were used for TCR beta sequencing. Genomic DNA extraction from the blood cell samples was performed with the Qiagen DNeasy Blood Extraction Kit. As regards this clone: Which antigen it targets is not known. Base qualities are missing; no much larger clone stands one base away.

The sequence was obtained from a male donor in good health and CMV-seropositive. Here the chain combines TRBV19 and TRBJ2-7, and TRBD1 may be the D gene, going by 7 matching bases. Sequenced: PBMCs. CDR3 region: CASSQGDSSYEQYF. The base sequence is TGTGCCAGTAGTCAGGGGGACTCCTCCTACGAGCAGTACTTC.